The clone carrying this T cell receptor (beta chain) was counted many times. Via MiXCR, TCRdb re-called the 5' RACE reads, giving one row per CDR3 protein. The sample contains hundreds of thousands of distinct CDR3 sequences, around 20% of which appear only once. The source of the sample is a study of identical twins. V dropped 0 bases and J dropped 2 bases, with 10 bases sitting between them. Germline V CDR1 and CDR2: SGHRS, YFSETQ. The CDR3 extends over 15 amino acids. Every one of the donors was a healthy Caucasian. The same sample was also used in a study of T cells expressing NK-cell markers.

The sequence derives from a young woman in good health. Source material: PBMCs. V usage is TRBV5-1 and J usage is TRBJ2-3, with D perhaps matching TRBD1 (6 bases). For the CDR3, the DNA is TGCGCCAGCAGCTTGGGCAGGGGATACACAGATACGCAGTATTTT. Protein: CASSLGRGYTDTQYF.